This TCR beta chain derives from a study of control samples from healthy donors and cancer patients. Assay used: immunoSEQ multiplex PCR; TCRdb lists only in-frame clones, some missing. The data show 110,000 to 150,000 clones, approximately 91% seen once. The V and J ends lost 6 bases and 1 base respectively, with 15 bases between them. Germline V gene data show CDR1 as MNHEY and CDR2 as SVGAGI. The CDR3 runs 15 residues. This sequence joins TRBV6-5 and TRBJ2-5, with D perhaps TRBD1 (6 bases). Sample: blood. The clonotype originates from a man between 25 and 39 years old in good health. CDR3 sequence reads: CASRAAGEVQETQYF. The CDR3 coding sequence is TGTGCCAGCAGGGCGGCAGGGGAAGTCCAAGAGACCCAGTACTTC.